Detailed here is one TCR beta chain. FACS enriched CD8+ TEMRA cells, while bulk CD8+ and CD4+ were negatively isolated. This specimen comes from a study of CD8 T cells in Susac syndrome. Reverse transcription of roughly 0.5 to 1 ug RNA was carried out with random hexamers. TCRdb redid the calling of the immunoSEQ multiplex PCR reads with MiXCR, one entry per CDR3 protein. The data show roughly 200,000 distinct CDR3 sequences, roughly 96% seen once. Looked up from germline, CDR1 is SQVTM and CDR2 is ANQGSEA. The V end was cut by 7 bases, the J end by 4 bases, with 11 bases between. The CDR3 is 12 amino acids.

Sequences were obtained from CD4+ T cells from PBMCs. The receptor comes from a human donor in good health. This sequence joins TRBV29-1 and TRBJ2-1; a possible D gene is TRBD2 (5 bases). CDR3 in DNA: TGCAGCGCCAGCGGAGGTTACAATGAGCAGTTCTTC. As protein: CSASGGYNEQFF.